Listed below are T cell receptor beta chains from one sample, sequenced in a study of blood T cell repertoires in COVID-19. Only in-frame clones appear in the TCRdb table, and some are missing; sequencing was by immunoSEQ multiplex PCR. This table has 55,000 to 80,000 clones, around 88% appearing once. The material sequenced was peripheral blood. These TCRs come from a human donor in a cohort sampled during active COVID-19. Each CDR3 is given with its conserved first and last residue. Fields, in order: D gene, clone size, V gene, J gene, CDR3 length, CDR3 protein, CDR3 DNA. D genes are given only for firm matches. Clone size is shown for a subset of rows, as once, few, many or a class of expanded clone.

>TRBD2|.|TRBV7-8|TRBJ2-2|16
CASSLKGTTGAGELFF
TGTGCCAGCAGCTTAAAAGGGACTACTGGGGCCGGGGAGCTGTTTTTT
>TRBD2|.|TRBV5-1|TRBJ2-3|14
CASAGVLSTDTQYF
TGCGCCAGCGCGGGGGTATTAAGCACAGATACGCAGTATTTT
>.|.|TRBV19|TRBJ1-5|14
CASSIGRQNQPQHF
TGTGCCAGTAGTATAGGGCGGCAGAATCAGCCCCAGCATTTT
>.|.|TRBV7-3|TRBJ2-1|14
CASSTGNRVEEQFF
TGTGCCAGCAGCACCGGTAACAGGGTAGAGGAGCAGTTCTTC
>.|.|TRBV7-9|TRBJ1-4|17
CASSLKGREATNEKLFF
TGTGCCAGCAGCTTAAAGGGCAGGGAGGCAACTAATGAAAAACTGTTTTTT
>TRBD1|.|TRBV18|TRBJ1-5|16
CASSPGTGGSNQPQHF
TGTGCCAGCTCACCCGGGACAGGGGGGAGCAATCAGCCCCAGCATTTT
>TRBD1|.|TRBV5-4|TRBJ1-1|15
CASSLPGTGTTEAFF
TGTGCCAGCAGCTTGCCCGGGACAGGGACCACTGAAGCTTTCTTT
>TRBD2|.|TRBV5-1|TRBJ2-5|17
CASSLAGTRGAQETQYF
TGCGCCAGCAGCTTGGCAGGGACTAGGGGGGCACAAGAGACCCAGTACTTC
>TRBD1|.|TRBV7-9|TRBJ2-7|17
CASSPRTGQKGSYEQYF
TGTGCCAGCAGTCCCCGGACAGGTCAAAAGGGCTCCTACGAGCAGTACTTC
>.|.|TRBV7-9|TRBJ2-7|14
CASSGTFSPYEQYF
TGTGCCAGCAGCGGGACTTTTTCCCCCTACGAGCAGTACTTC
>.|.|TRBV29-1|TRBJ1-1|14
CSVAYLGVNTEAFF
TGCAGCGTTGCCTATCTCGGGGTGAACACTGAAGCTTTCTTT
>TRBD1|.|TRBV7-9|TRBJ1-5|14
CASTETGDNQPQHF
TGTGCCAGCACCGAGACAGGGGACAATCAGCCCCAGCATTTT
>TRBD2|.|TRBV5-1|TRBJ2-2|14
CASGGGGNTGELFF
TGCGCCAGCGGCGGCGGGGGGAACACCGGGGAGCTGTTTTTT
>TRBD2|.|TRBV15|TRBJ2-7|13
CATTSGGLYEQYF
TGTGCCACGACTAGCGGGGGACTCTACGAGCAGTACTTC
>TRBD1|.|TRBV5-1|TRBJ2-5|14
CASSFGQVQETQYF
TGCGCCAGCAGCTTCGGACAGGTTCAAGAGACCCAGTACTTC
>.|.|TRBV4-2|TRBJ1-1|14
CASSHGSSGREAFF
TGTGCCAGCAGCCACGGGTCTTCCGGCCGAGAAGCTTTCTTT
>TRBD2|once|TRBV3-1/TRBV3-2|TRBJ2-1|14
CASSQDRWGGEQFF
TGTGCCAGCAGCCAGGACCGGTGGGGGGGTGAGCAGTTCTTC
>TRBD2|.|TRBV4-2|TRBJ2-2|19
CASSPLAGGPIGNTGELFF
TGTGCCAGCAGCCCTTTGGCGGGGGGGCCAATTGGGAACACCGGGGAGCTGTTTTTT
>.|.|TRBV21-1|TRBJ2-3|13
CASSDRGTDTQYF
TGTGCCAGCAGTGACAGGGGAACAGATACGCAGTATTTT
>.|.|TRBV29-1|TRBJ1-5|14
CSARVGRGNQPQHF
TGCAGCGCCCGGGTCGGCAGAGGCAATCAGCCCCAGCATTTT
>.|.|TRBV12-2|TRBJ2-7|18
CASRLGAQIRDTAYEQYF
TGTGCAAGTCGCTTAGGGGCCCAAATTCGGGACACCGCATACGAGCAGTACTTC
>.|.|TRBV4-1|TRBJ1-1|16
CASSQDFGTLNTEAFF
TGCGCCAGCAGCCAAGATTTCGGGACATTGAACACTGAAGCTTTCTTT
>TRBD1|.|TRBV7-2|TRBJ2-7|15
CASSKLPGQGGEQYF
TGTGCCAGCAGCAAACTACCGGGACAGGGTGGCGAGCAGTACTTC
>.|.|TRBV29-1|TRBJ2-4|12
CSVVIDSPIQYF
TGCAGCGTTGTTATCGACAGCCCCATTCAGTACTTC
>.|.|TRBV7-9|TRBJ1-3|16
CASSLATAGQWNTIYF
TGTGCCAGCAGCTTAGCGACAGCGGGGCAGTGGAACACCATATATTTT
>TRBD2|.|TRBV2|TRBJ2-5|21
CASSEALRGTSGRKIRETQYF
TGTGCCAGCAGTGAAGCGCTTCGGGGGACTAGCGGGAGGAAGATCCGAGAGACCCAGTACTTC